Listed below are T cell receptor beta chains from one sample, sequenced in a study of blood T cell repertoires in COVID-19. Only in-frame clones appear in the TCRdb table, and some are missing; sequencing was by immunoSEQ multiplex PCR. The sample records 280,000 or so clones, 88% being singletons. The sequencing sample was made of peripheral blood. These receptors all stem from a woman aged 25-40 years who had recovered from COVID-19. Each CDR3 is given with its conserved first and last residue. A D gene is named only where the DNA matches it firmly. Not every row has a clone size; where given, it reads once, few, many or a size class.

D | size | length | J | V | DNA | CDR3
TRBD1 | NA | 13 | TRBJ1-1 | TRBV20-1 | TGCAGTGCTAGTCAACCCGGGACAGGTGAAGCTTTCTTT | CSASQPGTGEAFF
NA | once | 13 | TRBJ1-2 | TRBV3-1/TRBV3-2 | TGTGCCAGCAGCCAAGATTGGAGGGCTGGCTACACCTTC | CASSQDWRAGYTF
NA | NA | 13 | TRBJ1-4 | TRBV29-1 | TGCAGCGCTACGCGGGGGTCTAATGAAAAACTGTTTTTT | CSATRGSNEKLFF
TRBD2 | NA | 14 | TRBJ2-3 | TRBV28 | TGTGCCAGCAACCTGCGGGAGGGGTTGGATACGCAGTATTTT | CASNLREGLDTQYF
TRBD1 | NA | 15 | TRBJ2-1 | TRBV6-1 | TGTGCCAGCAGTGAAGCCGGGACAGGGTACAATGAGCAGTTCTTC | CASSEAGTGYNEQFF
TRBD1 | NA | 13 | TRBJ2-1 | TRBV10-3 | TGTGCCATCAGTGAGACTGGGACAGGGAAGCAGTTCTTC | CAISETGTGKQFF
NA | NA | 14 | TRBJ1-6 | TRBV28 | TGTGCCAGCAGTCCCAGAGGTTGGAATTCACCCCTCCACTTT | CASSPRGWNSPLHF
NA | NA | 13 | TRBJ1-4 | TRBV28 | TGTGCCAGCAGGGACAGCGCCCGTGAAAAACTGTTTTTT | CASRDSAREKLFF
NA | NA | 15 | TRBJ1-3 | TRBV6-5 | TGTGCCAGCAGAGACAGTACCTTATCTGGAAACACCATATATTTT | CASRDSTLSGNTIYF
TRBD1 | NA | 15 | TRBJ2-2 | TRBV18 | TGTGCCAGCTCACCACGGACAGGGGAAACCGGGGAGCTGTTTTTT | CASSPRTGETGELFF
NA | once | 14 | TRBJ2-7 | TRBV18 | TGTGCCAGCTCCCGTACTGACAGCTCCTACGAGCAGTACTTC | CASSRTDSSYEQYF
NA | NA | 12 | TRBJ2-1 | TRBV2 | TGTGCCAGCGCTGACTCTTACAATGAGCAGTTCTTC | CASADSYNEQFF
TRBD2 | many | 15 | TRBJ2-7 | TRBV10-2 | TGCGCCAGCAGTGAGGGGTCTAGCGGGGGGTACGAGCAGTACTTC | CASSEGSSGGYEQYF
NA | NA | 15 | TRBJ2-6 | TRBV10-3 | TGTGCCATCAGTGAAGGGGGTCCTGGGGCCAACGTCCTGACTTTC | CAISEGGPGANVLTF
TRBD2 | once | 15 | TRBJ2-3 | TRBV3-1/TRBV3-2 | TGTGCCAGCAGCCGCTTAGCGGGGACTACAGATACGCAGTATTTT | CASSRLAGTTDTQYF
TRBD2 | NA | 19 | TRBJ2-2 | TRBV24-1 | TGTGCCACCAGTGATTCAGGGCTAGCGGGGACCTCAAACACCGGGGAGCTGTTTTTT | CATSDSGLAGTSNTGELFF
NA | NA | 14 | TRBJ1-1 | TRBV2 | TGTGCCAGCAATACCGGGGGGATGAACACTGAAGCTTTCTTT | CASNTGGMNTEAFF
NA | NA | 13 | TRBJ1-5 | TRBV12-3/TRBV12-4 | TGTGCCAGCAGTTTTTCGGGGGATCAGCCCCAGCATTTT | CASSFSGDQPQHF
NA | NA | 15 | TRBJ2-1 | TRBV6-5 | TGTGCCAGCAGCCAACCAGGAGGGGCCTACAATGAGCAGTTCTTC | CASSQPGGAYNEQFF